This TCR beta chain was documented in a study of blood T cell repertoires in COVID-19. About the study: Sources were T cells, B-cell-depleted T cells, or PBMCs; the material itself was cDNA or gDNA.

Some clones are missing from TCRdb's copy, which holds only in-frame ones; the method was immunoSEQ multiplex PCR. The sample yields nearly 95,000 clones, 90% seen once. Germline values: CDR1 KGHSH, CDR2 LQKENI. V shed 3 bases, J shed 0 bases, and the junction held 6 bases outside the gene matches. The CDR3 loop spans 17 amino acids. This clonotype originated in a human donor with active COVID-19. The donor label of this sample is uncertain. The sample taken for sequencing was peripheral blood. This sequence joins TRBV18 and TRBJ2-2, with 8 bases lining up with TRBD1. The DNA for the CDR3 is TGTGCCAGCTCACCTTATCCAGGGGGCACGAACACCGGGGAGCTGTTTTTT. Residues: CASSPYPGGTNTGELFF.